The 31 T cell receptor beta chains below come from one sample, sequenced in a study of OX40 agonist ivuxolimab in advanced cancers. Assay: immunoSEQ multiplex PCR; the TCRdb copy retains only in-frame clones and omits some. This table holds tens of thousands of clones, roughly 87% found once. The sequencing used CD4+ or CD8+ T cells sorted from blood, collected in a trial of the OX40 agonist ivuxolimab. Every receptor here comes from an adult with an advanced solid tumor such as melanoma, head and neck, liver or kidney cancer.

This clone has just a few counts. J is TRBJ2-7 and V is TRBV27; D possibly corresponds to TRBD2 (6 bases). The V and J ends lost 5 bases and 3 bases respectively, with 14 bases between them. This CDR3 has 14 amino acids. CDR1 and CDR2 (germline): MNHEY, SMNVEV (reference sequence). The CDR3 is CASSPASAGYEQYF. CDR3 in DNA: TGTGCCAGCAGTCCCGCTAGCGCCGGCTACGAGCAGTACTTC.

The chain uses TRBV5-6 and TRBJ2-7; no clear D. Germline-derived CDR1 and CDR2 are SGHDT and YYEEEE. Trimming took 0 bases from V and 0 from J, leaving 7 bases between them. The CDR3 covers 14 residues. In DNA form, the CDR3 reads TGTGCCAGCAGCTTGGGTGGCAACTCCTACGAGCAGTACTTC. Its translation is CASSLGGNSYEQYF.

This chain links TRBV10-2 with TRBJ2-1; TRBD2 matches at 11 bases. The CDR3 is 16 residues long. V lost 7 bases and J lost 4; bases outside the gene matches: 9. Germline CDR1 and CDR2: WSHSY and SAAADI. For the CDR3, the DNA is TGCGCCAGCACCCGAGAAGGACTAGCGGGTTACAATGAGCAGTTCTTC. It is translated as CASTREGLAGYNEQFF.

J is TRBJ1-1 and V is TRBV27; possible D gene TRBD1, 6 bases. Germline CDR1 is MNHEY and CDR2 is SMNVEV (reference sequence). V lost 2 bases to trimming and J lost 4 bases, with 8 bases between them. The CDR3 has 13 residues. The CDR3 DNA reads as TGTGCCAGCAGTTTAGCACAGGGCACTGAAGCTTTCTTT. Translation: CASSLAQGTEAFF.

The J gene is TRBJ2-1, the V gene TRBV28; D gene uncertain. The germline V and J ends were trimmed by 7 bases and 7 bases, with 17 bases remaining between them. This CDR3 spans 14 amino acids. Per the germline V gene, CDR1 is MDHEN and CDR2 is SYDVKM. The CDR3 sequence: CASKYVQRENEQFF. CDR3 DNA: TGTGCCAGCAAGTACGTGCAGCGCGAGAATGAGCAGTTCTTC.

This chain uses TRBV4-2 with TRBJ2-5; 7 bases are shared with TRBD2. CDR3 length: 15 residues. Germline CDR1 LGHNA, CDR2 YNFKEQ. The V gene end was trimmed by 4 bases and the J gene end by 4 bases; junction bases not matched to a gene: 9. The CDR3: CASSRLGEGAETQYF. The CDR3 DNA follows: TGTGCCAGCAGCCGCCTCGGGGAGGGAGCAGAGACCCAGTACTTC.

The chain recombines TRBV4-2 with TRBJ2-3; 11 positions match TRBD2. After removal of 0 bases from V and 6 bases from J, the junction contained 11 bases not matched to a gene. The CDR3 is 18 amino acids. CDR1 is LGHNA, CDR2 YNFKEQ, per germline. This chain's CDR3 is CASSQDRETSGVMDTQYF. The CDR3 DNA reads as TGTGCCAGCAGCCAAGATAGAGAGACTAGCGGGGTCATGGATACGCAGTATTTT.

The chain employs TRBV28 and TRBJ2-1; tentatively, D is TRBD1 (7 bases). The germline CDR1 and CDR2 sequences are MDHEN and SYDVKM. The CDR3 is 16 amino acids. Trimming removed 7 bases from V and 4 bases from J, with 20 bases in between. CDR3 DNA sequence: TGTGCCAGCACCCCCGGAGGAGGGGGCGTATACAATGAGCAGTTCTTC. As protein: CASTPGGGGVYNEQFF.

V gene TRBV10-1 combines with J gene TRBJ2-2; 8 bases fit TRBD1. CDR1 and CDR2 from the germline V gene are WNHNN and SYGVQD (reference sequence). CDR3 length: 14 residues. With V trimmed by 7 bases and J by 4 bases, 5 bases remained unmatched. CDR3 in amino acids: CASTRTGSTGELFF. CDR3 bases: TGCGCCAGCACTAGGACAGGGTCCACCGGGGAGCTGTTTTTT.

V and J are TRBV28 and TRBJ2-5, with D perhaps given as TRBD1 or TRBD2 (6 bases each). Trimming removed 7 bases at V and 7 bases at J, with 25 bases between. CDR3 length: 16 residues. In germline, CDR1 is MDHEN, CDR2 SYDVKM. CDR3 in DNA: TGTGCCAGCACCCCTTGGAGAGAGGGGGTCGGGGGGACCCAGTACTTC. This codes for CASTPWREGVGGTQYF.

This chain connects TRBV5-1 to TRBJ2-7, with 8 bases aligning to TRBD1. V lost 3 bases and J lost 5; bases outside the gene matches: 7. CDR3 length: 14 amino acids. Germline lookup yields CDR1 SGHRS and CDR2 YFSETQ. Here the CDR3 reads CASSYWTGSDEQYF. CDR3 coding DNA: TGCGCCAGCAGCTACTGGACAGGGAGCGACGAGCAGTACTTC.

V gene TRBV29-1 combines with J gene TRBJ2-2, with 8 bases aligning to TRBD1. Germline V gene sequence: CDR1 SQVTM, CDR2 ANQGSEA. The CDR3 runs to 11 residues. Trimming at V came to 6 bases and at J to 13 bases, leaving 7 bases not matched to a gene. In DNA form, the CDR3 reads TGCAGCGTCATGACAGGGGAATGGCTGTTTTTT. This gives the protein CSVMTGEWLFF.

This clone was picked up a small number of times. V usage is TRBV11-3 and J usage is TRBJ2-2, with D maybe TRBD2 (5 bases). CDR3 length: 15 amino acids. The germline V and J ends were trimmed by 5 bases and 3 bases, with 13 bases remaining between them. Per the germline V gene, CDR1 is SGHNT and CDR2 is YENEEA. CDR3 bases: TGTGCCAGCAGCCATAGCCGGGGATACACCGGGGAGCTGTTTTTT. This gives the protein CASSHSRGYTGELFF.

The J gene is TRBJ1-2, the V gene TRBV11-2; the D gene is possibly TRBD1 (5 bases). The CDR3 is made up of 15 amino acids. Trimming took off 1 base at V and 7 bases at J, with 16 bases between the two ends. Germline CDR1 and CDR2: SGHAT and FQNNGV. The CDR3 nucleotides read TGTGCCAGCAGCTTAGGGCAGGGCAGATTCTTTGGCTACACCTTC. This sequence encodes CASSLGQGRFFGYTF.

This sequence joins TRBV6-5 and TRBJ1-1; 8 positions agree with TRBD1. V dropped 0 bases and J dropped 1; count of bases not matched to a gene: 1. The CDR3 covers 15 residues. Germline V gene sequence: CDR1 MNHEY, CDR2 SVGAGI. CDR3 amino acids: CASSYSDRENTEAFF. In DNA, the CDR3 is TGTGCCAGCAGTTACTCGGACAGGGAGAACACTGAAGCTTTCTTT.

This CDR3 reads CAISESAGREQYF. CDR3 DNA: TGTGCCATCAGTGAGTCGGCGGGAAGGGAGCAGTACTTC. This chain uses TRBV10-3 with TRBJ2-7; TRBD2 is a possible D gene (6 bases). The CDR3 totals 13 residues. The ends were cut back, 0 bases at V and 7 bases at J, with 10 bases in the middle. The germline gives CDR1 ENHRY, CDR2 SYGVKD.

This clone is medium-sized in the sample. V gene TRBV7-9 combines with J gene TRBJ1-3; tentative D call: TRBD1 (6 bases). This CDR3 is 17 amino acids long. The V end was cut by 6 bases, the J end by 4 bases, with 22 bases between. The germline gives CDR1 SEHNR, CDR2 FQNEAQ (reference sequence). CDR3 region: CASSPNRDTFAGNTIYF. Here the CDR3 DNA reads TGTGCCAGCAGTCCAAACCGGGACACCTTCGCAGGAAACACCATATATTTT. Full variable domain (remainder filled in from reference TRBV7-9 and TRBJ1-3): DTGVSQNPRHKITKRGQNVTFRCDPISEHNRLYWYRQTLGQGPEFLTYFQNEAQLEKSRLLSDRFSAERPKGSFSTLEIQRTEQGDSAMYLCASSPNRDTFAGNTIYFGEGSWLTVV.

The chain recombines TRBV5-1 with TRBJ1-2; D is undetermined. The CDR3 consists of 15 residues. The germline V gene encodes CDR1 SGHRS and CDR2 YFSETQ. V dropped 0 bases and J dropped 4 bases, with 13 bases sitting between them. In DNA, the CDR3 is TGCGCCAGCAGCTTGGATTTTGGGTTCGGCTATGGCTACACCTTC. Translated: CASSLDFGFGYGYTF.

This clone was counted once. J is TRBJ2-7 and V is TRBV5-4, with 15 bases fitting TRBD2. The germline V gene has CDR1 SGHNT and CDR2 YYREEE (reference sequence). The CDR3 has 15 amino acids. Unmatched junction bases numbered 1, after V lost 2 bases and J lost 4 bases. The CDR3 reads CASSFGTSGRYEQYF. The CDR3 DNA sequence: TGTGCCAGCAGCTTTGGGACTAGCGGGAGGTACGAGCAGTACTTC.

J is TRBJ1-1 and V is TRBV5-4, with TRBD1 as a possible D gene (5 bases). Trimming removed 0 bases from V and 4 bases from J, with 16 bases in between. CDR3 size: 16 residues. CDR1 is SGHNT and CDR2 is YYREEE in the germline V gene (reference sequence). The CDR3 sequence is CASSLDGGIHGTEAFF. The CDR3 coding sequence is TGTGCCAGCAGCTTGGATGGGGGTATTCACGGCACTGAAGCTTTCTTT. Variable domain in full (rest from reference TRBV5-4 and TRBJ1-1): ETGVTQSPTHLIKTRGQQVTLRCSSQSGHNTVSWYQQALGQGPQFIFQYYREEENGRGNFPPRFSGLQFPNYSSELNVNALELDDSALYLCASSLDGGIHGTEAFFGQGTRLTVV.

The chain uses TRBV7-9 and TRBJ2-3; 13 bases map to TRBD2. Germline V CDR1 and CDR2: SEHNR, FQNEAQ (reference sequence). CDR3 length: 18 amino acids. V was clipped by 1 base and J by 2 bases; unmatched bases: 6. In DNA, the CDR3 is TGTGCCAGCAGCTTAGTCCCGACTAGCGGGAGGCCCACAGATACGCAGTATTTT. Translating it yields CASSLVPTSGRPTDTQYF.

The V call is TRBV5-1, the J call TRBJ1-1, with D tentatively TRBD1 (5 bases). The CDR3 contains 14 residues. V was pared by 5 bases and J by 0 bases, with 11 bases between. Germline values: CDR1 SGHRS, CDR2 YFSETQ. The CDR3, as DNA: TGCGCCAGCAGTCCCGACAGTATGAACACTGAAGCTTTCTTT. This translates into CASSPDSMNTEAFF.

The CDR3 here is CASTPSGGMGYEQYF. The DNA for the CDR3 is TGTGCCAGCACCCCGTCGGGGGGAATGGGCTACGAGCAGTACTTC. The V and J genes are TRBV6-5 and TRBJ2-7; 7 bases fit TRBD2. Germline V gene data show CDR1 as MNHEY and CDR2 as SVGAGI. The CDR3 has 15 amino acids. Trimming took 7 bases from V and 3 from J; bases not matched to a gene: 12.

J is TRBJ1-1 and V is TRBV27; possible D gene TRBD1, 6 bases. Germline values: CDR1 MNHEY, CDR2 SMNVEV (reference sequence). CDR3 length equals 13 residues. V lost 7 bases to trimming and J lost 6 bases, with 15 bases between them. CDR3 nucleotides: TGTGCCAGCATGGCCGGGGGCCTCGCTGAAGCTTTCTTT. Protein sequence: CASMAGGLAEAFF.

The CDR3 sequence is CASSDGYRLSYEQYF. CDR3 DNA sequence: TGTGCCAGCAGCGACGGATACAGGCTCTCCTACGAGCAGTACTTC. This rearrangement joins TRBV7-9 to TRBJ2-7; a possible D gene is TRBD1 (5 bases). CDR3 size: 15 residues. From germline, CDR1 is SEHNR and CDR2 FQNEAQ (reference sequence). Deletions cut 5 bases from V and 0 bases from J, with 14 bases between.

This clone appeared a single time. V gene TRBV15 combines with J gene TRBJ1-5; D is ambiguous. Trimming took off 0 bases at V and 3 bases at J, with 9 bases between the two ends. The CDR3 runs 15 residues. Germline V gives CDR1 LNHNV, CDR2 YYDKDF (reference sequence). The CDR3 region is CATSRDFDLNQPQHF. Here the CDR3 DNA reads TGTGCCACCAGCAGAGATTTTGACCTCAATCAGCCCCAGCATTTT.

V and J are TRBV28 and TRBJ1-1, with no clear D. There are 14 residues in the CDR3. V was shortened by 7 bases and J by 1 base, with 13 bases between the two germline ends. CDR1 and CDR2 (germline): MDHEN, SYDVKM. The CDR3, as DNA: TGTGCCAGCATCCTTGCCTTGGGGAACACTGAAGCTTTCTTT. Encoded protein: CASILALGNTEAFF.

This rearrangement joins TRBV19 to TRBJ2-2; 9 nucleotides align to TRBD2. The CDR3 is 16 residues long. After removal of 6 bases from V and 1 base from J, the junction contained 6 bases not matched to a gene. CDR1 and CDR2 from the germline V gene are LNHDA and SQIVND (reference sequence). The DNA of the CDR3 is TGTGCCAGTAGGTTTCTAGCGGGGCAGAACACCGGGGAGCTGTTTTTT. Translation gives CASRFLAGQNTGELFF.

V usage is TRBV27 and J usage is TRBJ2-5; 8 nucleotides agree with TRBD1. The end of the DNA aligns better with TRBJ2-7, so the J call may be wrong. Per germline, CDR1 MNHEY and CDR2 SMNVEV (reference sequence). The CDR3 loop spans 15 amino acids. The CDR3 here is CASSFDRDRIYEQYF. CDR3 nucleotide sequence: TGTGCCAGCAGTTTTGACCGGGACAGGATTTACGAGCAGTACTTC.

The V call is TRBV7-9, the J call TRBJ1-1; maybe TRBD1 (5 bases). The germline V and J ends were trimmed by 2 bases and 6 bases, with 10 bases remaining between them. The CDR3 runs to 13 residues. From germline, CDR1 is SEHNR and CDR2 FQNEAQ (reference sequence). CDR3 sequence: CASSLRQGPEAFF. The CDR3 nucleotides read TGTGCCAGCAGCTTAAGGCAGGGCCCTGAAGCTTTCTTT.

The V call is TRBV6-6, the J call TRBJ2-1; D uncertain. Per germline, CDR1 MNHNY and CDR2 SVGAGI (reference sequence). V was shortened by 5 bases and J by 1 base, with 9 bases between the two germline ends. This CDR3 has 14 amino acids. The CDR3 is CASSPSGSYNEQFF. CDR3 DNA sequence: TGTGCCAGCAGTCCCTCTGGGTCCTACAATGAGCAGTTCTTC.